The entry below gives a single T cell receptor beta chain sequence along with its context. The CDR3 contains 15 residues. The data are from a study of blood T cell repertoires in COVID-19. The data were produced by immunoSEQ multiplex PCR, yet TCRdb's version contains in-frame clones alone and is incomplete. The table lists roughly 140,000 clones, approximately 85% of them singletons, with more than 6.5% in the top ten. The TCR was taken from a woman aged 55-70 years with COVID-19, enrolled during active disease. Source material: peripheral blood. V usage is TRBV21-1 and J usage is TRBJ1-6; the table's D call TRBD1 went unverified against the DNA. TRBV21-1 is given as a pseudogene. The CDR3 region has the DNA TGTGCCAGCCGTGCAAACAGGGGAGCTAATTCACCCCTCCACTTT. Its translation is CASRANRGANSPLHF.